Shown below are 27 T cell receptor beta chains from a single sample sequenced in a study of blood T cell repertoires in COVID-19. Some clones are missing from TCRdb's copy, which holds only in-frame ones; the method was immunoSEQ multiplex PCR. The data show about 46,000 clones, 80% to 90% seen once. The sequencing sample was made of peripheral blood. Source of these receptors: an elderly woman with COVID-19, enrolled during active disease.

The J gene is TRBJ2-3, the V gene TRBV9, with 11 bases identical to TRBD2. The CDR3 runs 16 residues. Trimming removed 4 bases from V and 2 bases from J; junction bases left unmatched: 6. Germline V gene sequence: CDR1 SGDLS, CDR2 YYNGEE. The CDR3 loop is CASSIGTSGLTDTQYF. CDR3 in DNA: TGTGCCAGCAGCATTGGGACTAGCGGACTCACAGATACGCAGTATTTT. Based on the CDR3 plus reference TRBV9 and TRBJ2-3, the full variable domain is DSGVTQTPKHLITATGQRVTLRCSPRSGDLSVYWYQQSLDQGLQFLIQYYNGEERAKGNILERFSAQQFPDLHSELNLSSLELGDSALYFCASSIGTSGLTDTQYFGPGTRLTVL.

For this clone: A read error may produce the germline difference seen at one junction end. V usage is TRBV6-5 and J usage is TRBJ1-1; D gene ambiguous. The CDR3 runs 13 residues. Germline V CDR1 and CDR2: MNHEY, SVGAGI. CDR3 sequence (DNA): TGTGCCAACAGTCCTAGTTCGAACACTGAAGCTTTCTTT. Translating it yields CANSPSSNTEAFF.

The gene calls are TRBV5-1 and TRBJ2-4; 8 bases line up with TRBD1. The V gene end was trimmed by 3 bases and the J gene end by 7 bases; junction bases not matched to a gene: 6. The germline V gene encodes CDR1 SGHRS and CDR2 YFSETQ. The CDR3 contains 14 residues. The CDR3, as DNA: TGCGCCAGCAGCTCCGGACAGGGCGGCAACATTCAGTACTTC. This gives the protein CASSSGQGGNIQYF. The complete variable domain, with remaining parts taken from reference TRBV5-1 and TRBJ2-4, reads KAGVTQTPRYLIKTRGQQVTLSCSPISGHRSVSWYQQTPGQGLQFLFEYFSETQRNKGNFPGRFSGRQFSNSRSEMNVSTLELGDSALYLCASSSGQGGNIQYFGAGTRLSVL.

The chain has TRBV20-1 and TRBJ2-3; D is unresolved. The CDR3 covers 12 residues. Between the trimmed V and J ends, which lost 3 bases and 3 bases, there was a span of 7 bases. In germline, CDR1 is DFQATT, CDR2 SNEGSKA (reference sequence). The CDR3 DNA reads TGCAGTGCTAGTCCTAGTACAGATACGCAGTATTTT. Translated, it gives CSASPSTDTQYF.

This clone has a handful of counts. The chain uses TRBV2 and TRBJ1-5; TRBD1 agrees at 8 bases. CDR3 length: 15 residues. The germline V gene has CDR1 SNHLY and CDR2 FYNNEI. The J segment lost 4 bases and the V segment lost 6 bases, leaving 8 bases of the junction unmatched. The CDR3 nucleotides read TGTGCCAGCAGCGGACAGGGTATTTCTAATCAGCCCCAGCATTTT. Protein: CASSGQGISNQPQHF.

This clone occurred a few times. The rearrangement links TRBV18 to TRBJ2-7; 7 nucleotides align to TRBD1. Losses at the gene ends were 2 bases for V and 3 bases for J; bases not matched to a gene: 4. This CDR3 has 14 amino acids. Germline CDR1 is KGHSH and CDR2 is LQKENI. The CDR3 protein is CASSPTGQDYEQYF. Written as DNA, the CDR3 is TGTGCCAGCTCACCAACTGGACAGGACTACGAGCAGTACTTC.

This clone was recorded once. The chain links TRBV18 to TRBJ2-1; 7 bases map to TRBD2. Germline CDR1 is KGHSH and CDR2 is LQKENI. The trim removed 0 bases at V and 1 base at J, leaving 3 bases unmatched. The CDR3 is made up of 16 amino acids. CDR3 protein: CASSPPIAGSYNEQFF. The CDR3 nucleotides read TGTGCCAGCTCACCACCGATAGCGGGTTCCTACAATGAGCAGTTCTTC.

This clone was seen many times. The chain has TRBV4-1 and TRBJ2-7; 8 nucleotides match TRBD1. Looked up from germline, CDR1 is MGHRA and CDR2 is YSYEKL. Trimming cost V 6 bases and J 3 bases; bases outside gene matches: 10. This CDR3 spans 15 amino acids. This CDR3 is CASSRTQGASYEQYF. The CDR3 nucleotides are TGCGCCAGCAGTCGCACCCAGGGGGCAAGCTACGAGCAGTACTTC.

This clone was recorded a few times. The chain recombines TRBV7-2 with TRBJ2-2; D remains unclear. Germline CDR1 and CDR2: SGHTA and FQGNSA. Trimming removed 2 bases at V and 0 bases at J, with 10 bases between. This CDR3 is 16 amino acids long. This chain's CDR3 is CASSLFPRSNTGELFF. The CDR3 DNA sequence: TGTGCCAGCAGCTTATTCCCGCGATCGAACACCGGGGAGCTGTTTTTT.

The gene calls are TRBV18 and TRBJ2-1, with 9 bases matching TRBD2. The CDR3 consists of 16 residues. Germline loops: CDR1 KGHSH, CDR2 LQKENI. V was pared by 4 bases and J by 2 bases, with 6 bases of the junction left unmatched. CDR3 nucleotides: TGTGCCAGCTCACAGGTAGCGGGAGTGACCTACAATGAGCAGTTCTTC. It is translated as CASSQVAGVTYNEQFF.

This chain uses TRBV27 with TRBJ1-4, with TRBD1 matching over 10 bases. In germline, CDR1 is MNHEY, CDR2 SMNVEV (reference sequence). The CDR3 is 16 residues long. The V and J ends lost 6 bases and 4 bases, in that order; junction bases with no gene match: 8. The CDR3, as DNA: TGTGCCAGCAGGGCCGGATGGGACAGGGGTAATGAAAAACTGTTTTTT. The encoded protein is CASRAGWDRGNEKLFF.

The gene calls are TRBV12-5 and TRBJ1-2, with D tentatively TRBD1 (5 bases). Germline loops: CDR1 LGHNT, CDR2 FRNRAP. CDR3 length: 16 amino acids. V was cut by 0 bases and J by 2 bases, with 13 bases left in between. Here the CDR3 DNA reads TGTGCTAGTGGTTTGGTACCCGACAGAATCAACTATGGCTACACCTTC. Protein sequence: CASGLVPDRINYGYTF.

In this sample, this clone turned up once. This chain links TRBV6-2 or TRBV6-3 with TRBJ2-1, with 10 bases identical to TRBD2. With 5 bases clipped from V and 8 bases from J, the junction kept 6 bases outside the gene matches. The CDR3 sequence is 14 residues long. The germline V gene encodes CDR1 MNHEY and CDR2 SVGEGT. This CDR3 reads CASSRAGGFDEQFF. The CDR3 coding sequence is TGTGCCAGCAGTAGAGCGGGAGGGTTTGATGAGCAGTTCTTC.

About this clone: Other DNA sequences from this sample encode an identical CDR3 as well. The chain carries TRBV11-2 and TRBJ2-2, with 8 bases that match TRBD1. The junction had 5 bases not matched to a gene; V was cut back by 3 bases and J by 5 bases. This CDR3 contains 15 residues. Per the germline V gene, CDR1 is SGHAT and CDR2 is FQNNGV. Written as DNA, the CDR3 is TGTGCCAGCAGCTTCCGGGACAGGACAACCGGGGAGCTGTTTTTT. The encoded protein is CASSFRDRTTGELFF.

This clone has a single count. This chain links TRBV5-1 with TRBJ1-2; D may be TRBD1 (6 bases). There are 15 residues in the CDR3. Trimming removed 4 bases at V and 4 bases at J, with 17 bases between. The germline V gene encodes CDR1 SGHRS and CDR2 YFSETQ. DNA for the CDR3: TGCGCCAGCAGCCACTTGACAGGAGTCCTCTATGGCTACACCTTC. Its translation: CASSHLTGVLYGYTF.

The chain carries TRBV25-1 and TRBJ2-1; 10 positions match TRBD1. The trim removed 3 bases at V and 3 bases at J, leaving 5 bases unmatched. This CDR3 contains 16 residues. Germline V CDR1 and CDR2: MGHDK, SYGVNS. CDR3 coding DNA: TGTGCCAGCAGTGAGGGGACAGGGGTCCTCTACAATGAGCAGTTCTTC. Protein product: CASSEGTGVLYNEQFF.

This clone turned up a few times. The V call is TRBV7-2, the J call TRBJ1-1; 7 bases align to TRBD1. Germline CDR1 is SGHTA and CDR2 is FQGNSA. The CDR3 covers 14 residues. With V trimmed by 5 bases and J by 5 bases, 8 bases remained unmatched. CDR3 bases: TGTGCCAGCAGCCCGGACAGGTGGGCTACTGAAGCTTTCTTT. Its translation is CASSPDRWATEAFF.

The V call is TRBV6-5, the J call TRBJ1-2, with a tentative D call TRBD1 (5 bases). Germline values: CDR1 MNHEY, CDR2 SVGAGI. This CDR3 has 14 amino acids. V was clipped by 2 bases and J by 4 bases, with 11 bases between them. The CDR3 region is CASSYRDDSYGYTF. The CDR3 bases are TGTGCCAGCAGTTACAGGGATGACAGCTATGGCTACACCTTC.

V is TRBV6-2 or TRBV6-3 and J is TRBJ1-2; no firm D call. Germline lookup yields CDR1 MNHEY and CDR2 SVGEGT. The CDR3 has 13 residues. Trimming took off 3 bases at V and 5 bases at J, with 10 bases between the two ends. Here the CDR3 reads CASSYAGTYGYTF. For the CDR3, the DNA is TGTGCCAGCAGTTATGCAGGAACTTATGGCTACACCTTC.

The chain carries TRBV6-5 and TRBJ2-7, with D maybe TRBD2 (6 bases). The CDR3 contains 15 residues. CDR1 and CDR2 (germline): MNHEY, SVGAGI. The V and J ends lost 6 bases and 5 bases respectively, with 20 bases between them. The CDR3 loop reads CASSPRDLGWDEQYF. CDR3 coding DNA: TGTGCCAGCAGCCCACGGGACTTAGGCTGGGACGAGCAGTACTTC.

In this sample, this clone turned up a few times. The V gene is TRBV19, the J gene TRBJ2-7; the D gene is possibly TRBD2 (6 bases). V shed 3 bases and J shed 2 bases, with 14 bases lying between them. The germline V gene has CDR1 LNHDA and CDR2 SQIVND (reference sequence). The CDR3 runs 15 residues. The CDR3 DNA reads as TGTGCCAGTAGTATTAGGCTAGCGTTACCCTACGAGCAGTACTTC. Its protein product is CASSIRLALPYEQYF. Supplemented by reference TRBV19 and TRBJ2-7, the full variable domain reads DGGITQSPKYLFRKEGQNVTLSCEQNLNHDAMYWYRQDPGQGLRLIYYSQIVNDFQKGDIAEGYSVSREKKESFPLTVTSAQKNPTAFYLCASSIRLALPYEQYFGPGTRLTVT.

A note on this clone: The junction does not match germline at one end; this may be a read error. This chain connects TRBV7-2 to TRBJ2-1; D is undetermined. CDR3 size: 13 residues. CDR1 and CDR2 (germline): SGHTA, FQGNSA. CDR3: CASSLSSNNEQFF. The CDR3 DNA sequence: TGTGCCAGCAGCTTAAGCTCCAACAATGAGCAGTTCTTC.

This chain links TRBV6-1 with TRBJ2-1; weak D call: TRBD1 (5 bases). CDR1 and CDR2 (germline): MNHNS, SASEGT. The CDR3 has 17 residues. V lost 2 bases and J 4 bases, leaving 18 bases between the germline ends. This CDR3 reads CASSEFHRTRAYNEQFF. Written as DNA, the CDR3 is TGTGCCAGCAGTGAATTTCACAGAACCAGGGCGTACAATGAGCAGTTCTTC.

The CDR3 region is CASSTGTRSYNEQFF. The CDR3 DNA reads TGTGCCAGCAGCACCGGGACTAGGTCCTACAATGAGCAGTTCTTC. The gene calls are TRBV5-4 and TRBJ2-1, with 8 bases fitting TRBD2. V gave up 4 bases and J gave up 1 base; unmatched junction bases: 4. The CDR3 extends over 15 amino acids. Germline lookup yields CDR1 SGHNT and CDR2 YYREEE (reference sequence). Combining the CDR3 with reference TRBV5-4 and TRBJ2-1 gives the whole variable domain ETGVTQSPTHLIKTRGQQVTLRCSSQSGHNTVSWYQQALGQGPQFIFQYYREEENGRGNFPPRFSGLQFPNYSSELNVNALELDDSALYLCASSTGTRSYNEQFFGPGTRLTVL.

This chain uses TRBV6-5 with TRBJ2-7; TRBD2 agrees at 8 bases. The V segment lost 6 bases and the J segment 0 bases; nucleotides outside the gene matches: 7. This CDR3 is built from 15 residues. CDR1 MNHEY and CDR2 SVGAGI come from the germline V gene. Here the CDR3 DNA reads TGTGCCAGCAGCCGATCACTAGCGGCCTCCTACGAGCAGTACTTC. Protein product: CASSRSLAASYEQYF.

This clone was counted between two and nine times. The J gene is TRBJ2-5, the V gene TRBV5-5; TRBD2 might be the D (5 bases). Germline V gives CDR1 SGHKS, CDR2 YYEKEE (reference sequence). V was pared by 2 bases and J by 3 bases, with 20 bases between. The CDR3 covers 17 residues. CDR3 region: CASSFLFTEVGEETQYF. The CDR3 DNA reads TGTGCCAGCAGCTTCTTATTTACGGAGGTTGGGGAAGAGACCCAGTACTTC.

The chain couples TRBV29-1 to TRBJ1-2; 7 bases align to TRBD1. V trimming: 1 base; J trimming: 7 bases; junction bases outside the gene matches: 3. The CDR3 is made up of 12 amino acids. Germline CDR1 SQVTM, CDR2 ANQGSEA. This CDR3 reads CSVEGQGGGYTF. In nucleotides, the CDR3 is TGCAGCGTTGAAGGACAGGGAGGTGGCTACACCTTC.